A selection of T cell receptor beta chains follows, all from one sample in a study of T cells in Graves' hyperthyroidism and ophthalmopathy. Each CDR3 protein gets one entry after TCRdb re-called the multiplex PCR reads with MiXCR. Of approximately 600,000 distinct CDR3 sequences in the sample, 14% were seen once. Material: blood. The receptors derive from a woman aged 18-30 years with Graves' ophthalmopathy. The CDR3 runs from the conserved cysteine through the conserved F or W. The D gene is left open where the match is weak. Not every row has a clone size; where given, it reads once, few, many or a size class.

>NA|NA|TRBJ1-5|TRBV7-9
CASSLGASNQPQHF
TGTGCCAGCAGCTTAGGGGCTAGCAATCAGCCCCAGCATTTT
>TRBD2|NA|TRBJ2-5|TRBV6-1
CTSSEAGTSGFQETQYF
TGTACCAGCAGTGAGGCCGGGACTAGCGGATTCCAAGAGACCCAGTACTTC
>NA|many|TRBJ1-4|TRBV6-1
CASRRRDTGPTNEKLFF
TGTGCCAGCAGACGGAGGGACACCGGCCCAACTAATGAAAAACTGTTTTTT
>NA|many|TRBJ2-7|TRBV9
CASSPYRATSSYEQYF
TGTGCCAGCAGCCCATACCGGGCGACGTCGTCCTACGAGCAGTACTTC
>NA|NA|TRBJ2-1|TRBV9
CASSVGLARTNEQFF
TGTGCCAGCAGCGTAGGTCTCGCCCGGACAAATGAGCAGTTCTTC
>NA|many|TRBJ1-1|TRBV12-3/TRBV12-4
CASSSGSGRAFF
TGTGCCAGCAGTTCAGGATCAGGTAGGGCTTTCTTT
>TRBD1|few|TRBJ1-1|TRBV4-3
CASSQEGERGPGFEAFF
TGCGCCAGCAGCCAAGAGGGGGAGAGGGGGCCGGGATTTGAAGCTTTCTTT
>NA|NA|TRBJ2-3|TRBV19
CASGNPRRSADTQYF
TGTGCCAGTGGCAACCCTAGGAGGAGTGCAGATACGCAGTATTTT
>NA|many|TRBJ1-2|TRBV2
CASGVRGYYGYTF
TGTGCCAGCGGCGTCAGGGGTTACTATGGCTACACCTTC
>NA|many|TRBJ1-2|TRBV28
CASSPITGGNYGYTF
TGTGCCAGCAGTCCCATCACGGGGGGTAACTATGGCTACACCTTC
>NA|many|TRBJ2-1|TRBV18
CASSPRTANNEQFF
TGTGCCAGCTCACCACGGACGGCTAACAATGAGCAGTTCTTC
>TRBD1|many|TRBJ1-2|TRBV12-3/TRBV12-4
CASSLDRPSNYGYTF
TGTGCCAGCAGTTTGGACAGGCCGTCTAACTATGGCTACACCTTC
>NA|many|TRBJ2-5|TRBV30
CAWSVGSRGTQYF
TGTGCCTGGAGTGTTGGGTCACGCGGGACCCAGTACTTC
>NA|NA|TRBJ1-1|TRBV7-3
CASSQGGANTEAFF
TGTGCCAGCAGCCAAGGGGGGGCGAACACTGAAGCTTTCTTT
>NA|many|TRBJ2-2|TRBV7-2
CASSRIAGLNGELFF
TGTGCCAGCAGCCGTATCGCGGGGCTTAACGGGGAGCTGTTTTTT
>NA|many|TRBJ2-7|TRBV12-3/TRBV12-4
CASRRGGGPSSYEQYF
TGTGCCAGCAGGAGGGGCGGCGGGCCGAGCTCCTACGAGCAGTACTTC
>TRBD1|many|TRBJ2-1|TRBV7-8
CASTQLDRTNNEQFF
TGTGCCAGCACCCAATTGGACAGGACAAACAATGAGCAGTTCTTC
>NA|NA|TRBJ2-7|TRBV5-1
CASSLEVRGCEQYF
TGCGCCAGCAGCTTGGAGGTCAGGGGATGCGAGCAGTACTTC
>TRBD2|NA|TRBJ2-3|TRBV19
CASSIAGGDTQYF
TGTGCCAGTAGTATAGCGGGAGGAGATACGCAGTATTTT
>TRBD1|many|TRBJ2-7|TRBV30
CAWSVIPGQGYGYEQYF
TGTGCCTGGAGTGTGATTCCGGGACAGGGTTACGGCTACGAGCAGTACTTC
>TRBD2|many|TRBJ2-7|TRBV6-2/TRBV6-3
CVTWDGTTYYEQYF
TGTGTCACTTGGGATGGGACTACCTACTACGAGCAGTACTTC
>TRBD2|many|TRBJ2-1|TRBV9
CASRTSGSIDNEQFF
TGTGCCAGCAGAACTAGCGGGAGTATCGATAATGAGCAGTTCTTC
>NA|many|TRBJ1-1|TRBV19
CASSVGSWNTEAFF
TGTGCCAGTAGTGTGGGGTCTTGGAACACTGAAGCTTTCTTT
>NA|many|TRBJ2-7|TRBV2
CASRTRPYEQYF
TGTGCCAGCAGGACTAGACCTTACGAGCAGTACTTC
>NA|many|TRBJ2-7|TRBV28
CASSLTPGHGSGEQYF
TGTGCCAGCAGTTTAACACCGGGACATGGCAGCGGCGAGCAGTACTTC
>TRBD2|NA|TRBJ2-7|TRBV5-1
CASSLEASGRSGTSYEQYF
TGCGCCAGCAGCTTGGAGGCTAGCGGGAGGTCGGGCACCTCTTACGAGCAGTACTTC
>TRBD2|many|TRBJ2-3|TRBV29-1
CSADTSGAITDTQYF
TGCAGCGCAGATACTAGCGGGGCCATCACAGATACGCAGTATTTT
>TRBD1|many|TRBJ2-1|TRBV28
CASSPTDRVGYNEQFF
TGTGCCAGCAGTCCCACGGACAGGGTGGGATACAATGAGCAGTTCTTC
>TRBD1|NA|TRBJ1-1|TRBV28
CASRTGGDTEAFF
TGTGCAAGTCGGACAGGGGGCGATACTGAAGCTTTCTTT
>TRBD1|NA|TRBJ1-1|TRBV10-3
CAIGGGTGMVTEAFF
TGTGCCATCGGGGGTGGGACAGGGATGGTAACTGAAGCTTTCTTT
>TRBD2|NA|TRBJ2-1|TRBV28
CASSLGLADSYNEQFF
TGTGCCAGCAGTTTGGGACTAGCGGACTCCTACAATGAGCAGTTCTTC
>NA|many|TRBJ1-2|TRBV27
CASSLIVGSLNYGYTF
TGTGCCAGCAGTTTAATTGTGGGCAGCCTTAACTATGGCTACACCTTC
>TRBD2|many|TRBJ2-3|TRBV20-1
CSARSQTGLAGGGSSTDTQYF
TGCAGTGCTAGATCCCAGACGGGACTAGCGGGAGGAGGGTCTAGCACAGATACGCAGTATTTT
>NA|many|TRBJ1-4|TRBV9
CASSARPDEKLFF
TGTGCCAGCAGCGCGCGCCCGGATGAAAAACTGTTTTTT
>NA|many|TRBJ2-7|TRBV7-8
CASSHSPRTSYEQYF
TGTGCCAGCAGTCACTCCCCCCGAACATCCTACGAGCAGTACTTC
>TRBD2|many|TRBJ2-1|TRBV3-1
CASSHPSGRASGEQFF
TGTGCCAGCAGCCATCCTAGCGGGAGGGCAAGTGGTGAGCAGTTCTTC
>TRBD2|many|TRBJ2-5|TRBV20-1
CSPLPGLEQETQYF
TGCAGTCCACTTCCGGGACTAGAGCAAGAGACCCAGTACTTC
>NA|NA|TRBJ2-1|TRBV6-2/TRBV6-3
CASSGYEQFF
TGTGCCAGCAGTGGCTATGAGCAGTTCTTC
>NA|many|TRBJ2-1|TRBV28
CASSSSINEQFF
TGTGCCAGCAGTTCCTCTATCAATGAGCAGTTCTTC
>NA|many|TRBJ1-1|TRBV2
CASRAGSGNPEAFF
TGTGCCAGCAGGGCCGGTTCAGGGAATCCTGAAGCTTTCTTT
>TRBD1|many|TRBJ2-4|TRBV2
CASSRDSLNIQYF
TGTGCCAGCAGTCGGGACAGCTTAAACATTCAGTACTTC
>TRBD1|many|TRBJ1-1|TRBV29-1
CSVKGADTEAFF
TGCAGCGTTAAGGGGGCGGACACTGAAGCTTTCTTT